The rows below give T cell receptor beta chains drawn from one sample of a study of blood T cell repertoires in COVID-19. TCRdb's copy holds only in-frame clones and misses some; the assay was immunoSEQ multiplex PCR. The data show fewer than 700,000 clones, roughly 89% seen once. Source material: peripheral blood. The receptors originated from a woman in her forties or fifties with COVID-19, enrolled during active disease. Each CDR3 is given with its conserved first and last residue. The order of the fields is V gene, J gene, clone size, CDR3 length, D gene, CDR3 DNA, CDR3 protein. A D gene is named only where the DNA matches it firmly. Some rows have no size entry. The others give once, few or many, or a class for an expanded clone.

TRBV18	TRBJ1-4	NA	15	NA	TGTGCCAGCTCGCCAGACTTCAACCCGGCTGAAAAACTGTTTTTT	CASSPDFNPAEKLFF
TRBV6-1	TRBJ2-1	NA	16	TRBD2	TGTGCCAGCAGTGACCAGCTAGCGGGGACCTACAATGAGCAGTTCTTC	CASSDQLAGTYNEQFF
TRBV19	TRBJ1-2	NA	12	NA	TGTGCCAGTAGTCCCGGGAACTATGGCTACACCTTC	CASSPGNYGYTF
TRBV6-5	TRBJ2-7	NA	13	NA	TGTGCCAGCAGCCCCACAGGGAACTACGAGCAGTACTTC	CASSPTGNYEQYF
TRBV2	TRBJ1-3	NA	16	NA	TGTGCCAGCAGTGAATTTGGACAGAGCTCTGGAAACACCATATATTTT	CASSEFGQSSGNTIYF
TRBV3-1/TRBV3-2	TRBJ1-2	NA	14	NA	TGTGCCAGCAGCCAAGACCGAGGCAGCTATGGCTACACCTTC	CASSQDRGSYGYTF
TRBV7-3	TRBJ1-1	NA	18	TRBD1	TGTGCCAGCAGCTTAGAGGTTCGAGGGGGCGCGGATATCGCTGAAGCTTTCTTT	CASSLEVRGGADIAEAFF
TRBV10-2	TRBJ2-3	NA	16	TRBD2	TGCGCCAGCAGCGAGCCCTCGGGGACTAGCGGGGATACGCAGTATTTT	CASSEPSGTSGDTQYF
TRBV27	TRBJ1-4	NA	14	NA	TGTGCCAGCAGTTTTTCGGGCCTTCAAAGGGGACTGTTTTTT	CASSFSGLQRGLFF
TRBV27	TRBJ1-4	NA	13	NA	TGTGCCAGCCGGGGGAGGGGGAGTGAAAAACTGTTTTTT	CASRGRGSEKLFF
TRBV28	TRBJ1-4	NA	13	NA	TGTGCCACCTCGGACAGTACTAATGAAAAACTGTTTTTT	CATSDSTNEKLFF
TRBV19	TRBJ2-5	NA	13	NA	TGTGCCAGTAGTATCGGGGGTCAAGAGACCCAGTACTTC	CASSIGGQETQYF
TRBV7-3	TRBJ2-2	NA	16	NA	TGTGCCAGCAGCTCCCAGGCGCAGCCGAACACCGGGGAGCTGTTTTTT	CASSSQAQPNTGELFF
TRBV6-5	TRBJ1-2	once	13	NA	TGTGCCAGCGGTTGGGGGGGTAACTATGGCTACACCTTC	CASGWGGNYGYTF
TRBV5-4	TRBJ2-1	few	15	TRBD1	TGTGCCAGCAGCTCCACCGAGAGGGGGCGGGATGAGCAGTTCTTC	CASSSTERGRDEQFF
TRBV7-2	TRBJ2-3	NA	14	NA	TGTGCCAGCAGCTTATATCTTGAGGCCGATACGCAGTATTTT	CASSLYLEADTQYF
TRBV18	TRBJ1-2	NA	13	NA	TGTGCCAGCTCACCACCCACAGTCTATGGCTACACCTTC	CASSPPTVYGYTF
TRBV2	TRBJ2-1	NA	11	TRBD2	TGTGCCTTACCTCGGGGGGGTGGATGGTTCTTC	CALPRGGGWFF
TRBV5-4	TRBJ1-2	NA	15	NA	TGTGCCAGCAGCTCTTACACAGACAGGAACTATGGCTACACCTTC	CASSSYTDRNYGYTF
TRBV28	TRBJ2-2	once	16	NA	TGTGCCAGCAGCGTCTGGGGTAGGGGTAGTTCCGGGGAGCTGTTTTTT	CASSVWGRGSSGELFF
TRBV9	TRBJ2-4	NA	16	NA	TGTGCCAGCAGCGTAAATGGGGCCCGAGCCAAAAACATTCAGTACTTC	CASSVNGARAKNIQYF
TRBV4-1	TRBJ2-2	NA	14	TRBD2	TGCGCCAGCAGCCAAGTGGGGGGGTCCGGGGAGCTGTTTTTT	CASSQVGGSGELFF
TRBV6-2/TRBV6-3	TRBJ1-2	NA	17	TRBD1	TGTGCCAGCAGCCTACTTCGTCCGGACAGGGGCGGCTATGGCTACACCTTC	CASSLLRPDRGGYGYTF
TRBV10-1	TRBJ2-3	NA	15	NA	TGCGCCAGCAGTGAGTCGAGGTCGCATCCAGATACGCAGTATTTT	CASSESRSHPDTQYF
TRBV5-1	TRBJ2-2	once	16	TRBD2	TGCGCCAGCAGTTTAGCGGGGGGACTACCTACCGGGGAGCTGTTTTTT	CASSLAGGLPTGELFF
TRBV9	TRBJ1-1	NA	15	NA	TGTGCCAGCAGCGTAGAGGGGTTAGGGAACACTGAAGCTTTCTTT	CASSVEGLGNTEAFF
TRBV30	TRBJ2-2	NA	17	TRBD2	TGTGCCTGGAGTAGGACTAGCGGGGGGGCCAACACCGGGGAGCTGTTTTTT	CAWSRTSGGANTGELFF
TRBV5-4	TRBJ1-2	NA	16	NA	TGTGCCAGCAGCTTGGAGGCAAGGGGCGCAGGCTATGGCTACACCTTC	CASSLEARGAGYGYTF
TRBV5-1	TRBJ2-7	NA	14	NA	TGCGCCAGCAACACCCAGGGGGGTAACTACGAGCAGTACTTC	CASNTQGGNYEQYF
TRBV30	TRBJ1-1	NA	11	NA	TGTGCCTGGAGTCCGACAGACGGAGCTTTCTTT	CAWSPTDGAFF
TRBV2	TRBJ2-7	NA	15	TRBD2	TGTGCCAGCAGTGAGCTATGGCGGGGGGACTACGAGCAGTACTTC	CASSELWRGDYEQYF
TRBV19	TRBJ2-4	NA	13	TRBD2	TGTGCCAGTAGGGAGCGGGGTGAAAACATTCAGTACTTC	CASRERGENIQYF
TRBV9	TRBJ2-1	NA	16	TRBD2	TGTGCCAGCACCGATGGGACTAGTAGGTTTTCAAATGAGCAGTTCTTC	CASTDGTSRFSNEQFF
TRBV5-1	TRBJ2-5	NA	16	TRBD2	TGCGCCAGCAGCTTGGGAGTAGCTAGCGGGGGGGAGACCCAGTACTTC	CASSLGVASGGETQYF
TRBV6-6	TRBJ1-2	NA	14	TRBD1	TGTGCCAGCAGTTACTCCTCGACAGGGGACGGCTACACCTTC	CASSYSSTGDGYTF
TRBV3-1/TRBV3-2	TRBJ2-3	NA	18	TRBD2	TGTGCCAGCAGCCGTTCGACAAGCGGGGGACCGAGCACAGATACGCAGTATTTT	CASSRSTSGGPSTDTQYF
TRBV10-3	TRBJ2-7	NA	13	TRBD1	TGTGCCATCAGACGACAGGGCTCCTACGAGCAGTACTTC	CAIRRQGSYEQYF
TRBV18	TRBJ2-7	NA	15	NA	TGTGCCAGCTCACCAACTCCACTGACCCAGGGAGAGCAGTACTTC	CASSPTPLTQGEQYF
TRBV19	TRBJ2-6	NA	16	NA	TGTGCCACTAAGGGGACTCAGGATGCTGGGGCCAACGTCCTGACTTTC	CATKGTQDAGANVLTF
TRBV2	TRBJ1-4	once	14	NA	TGTGCCAGCAGTGGCCGCCTGCAGGGTGAAAAACTGTTTTTT	CASSGRLQGEKLFF
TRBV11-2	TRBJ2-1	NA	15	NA	TGTGCCAGCAGCTTTTGGACAGACTCCTACAATGAGCAGTTCTTC	CASSFWTDSYNEQFF
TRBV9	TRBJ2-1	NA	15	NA	TGTGCCAGCAGCGTAGAGGGAGGCCCCTACAATGAGCAGTTCTTC	CASSVEGGPYNEQFF
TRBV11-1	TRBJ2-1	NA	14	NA	TGTGCCAGCGCTCCCGTTAAGGGGCCCAATGAGCAGTTCTTC	CASAPVKGPNEQFF
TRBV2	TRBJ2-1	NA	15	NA	TGTGCCAGCAAGGAGGTTCTGAGCTCCTACAATGAGCAGTTCTTC	CASKEVLSSYNEQFF
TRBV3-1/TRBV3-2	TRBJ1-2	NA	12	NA	TGTGCCAGCAGCCAAGGGGGAGATGGCTACACCTTC	CASSQGGDGYTF
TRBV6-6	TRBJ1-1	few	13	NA	TGTGCCAGCAGCAAAGCAGGGATGACTGAAGCTTTCTTT	CASSKAGMTEAFF
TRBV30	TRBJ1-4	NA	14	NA	TGTGCCTGGAGTGTACTTCGGACTAATGAAAAACTGTTTTTT	CAWSVLRTNEKLFF
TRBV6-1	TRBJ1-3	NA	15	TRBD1	TGTGCCAGCAGTGACCCGGGACAGGGGCTGGACACCATATATTTT	CASSDPGQGLDTIYF